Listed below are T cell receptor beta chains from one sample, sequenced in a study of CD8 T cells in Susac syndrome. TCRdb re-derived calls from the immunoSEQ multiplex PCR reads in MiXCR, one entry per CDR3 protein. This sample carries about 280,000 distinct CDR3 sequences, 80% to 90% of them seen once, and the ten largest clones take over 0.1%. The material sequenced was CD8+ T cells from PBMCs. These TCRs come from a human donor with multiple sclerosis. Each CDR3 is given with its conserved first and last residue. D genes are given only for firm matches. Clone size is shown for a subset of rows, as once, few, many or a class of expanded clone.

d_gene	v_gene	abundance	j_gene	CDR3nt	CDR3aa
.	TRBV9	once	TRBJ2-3	TGTGCCAGCAGCGTAAAGGGGGGCACAGATACGCAGTATTTT	CASSVKGGTDTQYF
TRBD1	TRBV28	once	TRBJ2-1	TGTGCCAGCAGTTTCGGGACAGGGTGGCACAATGAGCAGTTCTTC	CASSFGTGWHNEQFF
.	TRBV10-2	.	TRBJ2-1	TGCGCCAGCAGTGGTTCGGGGGGCCTGGATGAGCAGTTCTTC	CASSGSGGLDEQFF
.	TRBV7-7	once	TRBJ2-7	TGTGCTAGCAGCCACGGACATTCCTACGAGCAGTACTTC	CASSHGHSYEQYF
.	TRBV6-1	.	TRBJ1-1	TGTGCCAGCAGTGAAGCCCCTCAGTCAAACACTGAAGCTTTCTTT	CASSEAPQSNTEAFF
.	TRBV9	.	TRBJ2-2	TGTGCCAGCAGCGTAGGTGGAGGGGTTAACACCGGGGAGCTGTTTTTT	CASSVGGGVNTGELFF
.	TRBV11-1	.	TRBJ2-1	TGTGCCAGCAGCTTTCCCCTAGACTCCTACAATGAGCAGTTCTTC	CASSFPLDSYNEQFF
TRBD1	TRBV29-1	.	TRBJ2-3	TGCAGCGTTTCTCCGTACAGGGGCGGTACGCAGTATTTT	CSVSPYRGGTQYF
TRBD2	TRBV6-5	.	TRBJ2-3	TGTGCCAGCAGTTACTCACTAGCGGGAGAGGGTACGCAGTATTTT	CASSYSLAGEGTQYF
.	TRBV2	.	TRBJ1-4	TGTGCCAGCAGGGACCTGGGAAATGAAAAACTGTTTTTT	CASRDLGNEKLFF
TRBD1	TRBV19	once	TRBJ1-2	TGTGCCAGCCAACCAAGGGACAGGGTAGGTGGCTACACCTTC	CASQPRDRVGGYTF
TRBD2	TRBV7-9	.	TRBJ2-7	TGTGCCAGCAGCTTCGGACTAGCGGGAGGGCCAAGCTCCTACGAGCAGTACTTC	CASSFGLAGGPSSYEQYF
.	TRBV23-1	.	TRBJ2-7	TGCGCCAGCAGTTGGGTCGGCCACGAGCAGTACTTC	CASSWVGHEQYF
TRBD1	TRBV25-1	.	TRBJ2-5	TGTGCCAGCAGTGGAAGAGAGGGGCTCGGGACAGGGGGCGCTTATAAGGCCCAGTACTTC	CASSGREGLGTGGAYKAQYF
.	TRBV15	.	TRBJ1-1	TGTGCCACCAGCAGCGATGGCAGGGAGGCGAACACTGAAGCTTTCTTT	CATSSDGREANTEAFF